These 16 T cell receptor beta chains share one sample of origin, sequenced in a study of cytomegalovirus exposure and HLA in healthy donors. The PCR used 60 Vbeta and 13 Jbeta primers. Sequenced by immunoSEQ multiplex PCR; TCRdb stores in-frame clones only, minus some. In the table there are about 120,000 clones, around 85% of which are singletons. The sequencing input was PBMCs. The receptor source for this set is a man aged 18 to 30 in good health and CMV-seropositive.

The V and J genes are TRBV30 and TRBJ2-1; 9 positions match TRBD2. CDR3 length: 15 amino acids. V shed 3 bases and J 9 bases; nucleotides not matched to a gene: 12. Germline lookup yields CDR1 GTSNPN and CDR2 SVGIG (reference sequence). The CDR3 DNA is TGTGCCTGGAGCGAATTAGCGGGAGTAGGAGGTGAGCAGTTCTTC. Amino acid sequence: CAWSELAGVGGEQFF.

The chain joins TRBV11-2 to TRBJ2-5, with D possibly TRBD2 on 6 matching bases. This CDR3 is 14 amino acids long. Germline assignment: CDR1 SGHAT and CDR2 FQNNGV. V was cut by 0 bases and J by 4 bases, with 9 bases left in between. For the CDR3, the DNA is TGTGCCAGCAGCTTAGAGCGAGCGGGAGAGACCCAGTACTTC. It codes for CASSLERAGETQYF.

The chain couples TRBV6-5 to TRBJ2-1; 7 nucleotides agree with TRBD2. Trimming at V came to 4 bases and at J to 5 bases, leaving 11 bases not matched to a gene. There are 16 residues in the CDR3. CDR1 MNHEY and CDR2 SVGAGI come from the germline V gene. The CDR3 DNA is TGTGCCAGCAGTTGGGTGGGAGCGGGGAGGAACAATGAGCAGTTCTTC. Translation: CASSWVGAGRNNEQFF.

The CDR3 protein is CAIRGGSKTQYF. Written as DNA, the CDR3 is TGTGCCATCAGGGGGGGTTCAAAGACCCAGTACTTC. V usage is TRBV28 and J usage is TRBJ2-5, with D perhaps matching TRBD1 or TRBD2 (7 bases each). The CDR3 runs to 12 residues. Germline-derived CDR1 and CDR2 are MDHEN and SYDVKM. V was pared by 10 bases and J by 6 bases, with 15 bases between.

CDR3 sequence (DNA): TGCGCCAGCAGCCAAGATAACAGGGAGTACACTGAAGCTTTCTTT. This encodes CASSQDNREYTEAFF. The V gene is TRBV4-3, the J gene TRBJ1-1; tentatively, D is TRBD1 (6 bases). This CDR3 contains 15 residues. Trimming took off 0 bases at V and 3 bases at J, with 11 bases between the two ends. Germline CDR1 and CDR2: LGHNA and YSLEER.

This clone was found once. The chain carries TRBV30 and TRBJ2-2; TRBD2 agrees at 10 bases. The germline CDR1 and CDR2 sequences are GTSNPN and SVGIG (reference sequence). CDR3 length equals 16 residues. The ends lost 5 bases at V and 1 base at J; junction bases unmatched: 7. The CDR3 is CAWYKSGRENTGELFF. CDR3 nucleotide sequence: TGTGCCTGGTATAAAAGCGGGAGGGAGAACACCGGGGAGCTGTTTTTT.

The chain carries TRBV7-2 and TRBJ2-5; tentative D call: TRBD1 (5 bases). This CDR3 has 13 residues. Trimming left V 5 bases short and J 5 bases short, with 12 bases between. The germline V gene encodes CDR1 SGHTA and CDR2 FQGNSA. The CDR3 nucleotides are TGTGCCAGCAGCCGCCAGGGAAAGGAGACCCAGTACTTC. The encoded protein is CASSRQGKETQYF.

This chain links TRBV2 with TRBJ2-1; the match to TRBD2 covers 11 bases. The CDR3 extends over 18 amino acids. The junction had 11 bases not matched to a gene; V was cut back by 4 bases and J by 3 bases. Germline V CDR1 and CDR2: SNHLY, FYNNEI. The CDR3 sequence: CASSVTSGRSPLYNEQFF. CDR3 coding DNA: TGTGCCAGCAGTGTTACTAGCGGGAGAAGCCCCCTCTACAATGAGCAGTTCTTC.

The chain employs TRBV15 and TRBJ1-2; 8 bases are shared with TRBD1. After removal of 6 bases from V and 1 base from J, the junction contained 10 bases not matched to a gene. CDR1 LNHNV and CDR2 YYDKDF come from the germline V gene (reference sequence). The CDR3 length is 16 residues. Here the CDR3 reads CATRGTGARLNYGYTF. As DNA, the CDR3 is TGTGCCACCAGAGGGACAGGTGCCAGACTTAACTATGGCTACACCTTC.

This chain connects TRBV13 to TRBJ2-1; the D gene is possibly TRBD2 (6 bases). Germline assignment: CDR1 PRHDT and CDR2 FYEKMQ (reference sequence). The CDR3 has 13 residues. The ends were cut back, 5 bases at V and 5 bases at J, with 10 bases in the middle. The CDR3 nucleotides read TGTGCCAGCAGCCTGACTAGAAACAATGAGCAGTTCTTC. Translating it yields CASSLTRNNEQFF.

V gene TRBV7-8 combines with J gene TRBJ2-1; D might be TRBD1 (6 bases). The germline gives CDR1 SGHVS, CDR2 FQNEAQ. V dropped 5 bases and J dropped 8 bases, with 13 bases sitting between them. This CDR3 is 13 amino acids long. In DNA form, the CDR3 reads TGTGCCAGCAGCGTAACGACAGGACATGAGCAGTTCTTC. Amino acids: CASSVTTGHEQFF.

The V call is TRBV7-2, the J call TRBJ2-7; D may be TRBD2 (5 bases). CDR1 is SGHTA and CDR2 is FQGNSA in the germline V gene. The CDR3 runs to 13 residues. V was clipped by 0 bases and J by 9 bases, with 12 bases between them. The CDR3 bases are TGTGCCAGCAGCTTAGCGGTGGGGAGTTGGCAGTACTTC. The encoded protein is CASSLAVGSWQYF.

The chain has TRBV19 and TRBJ1-2; TRBD1 matches at 7 bases. The CDR3 length is 13 residues. CDR1 is LNHDA and CDR2 is SQIVND in the germline V gene (reference sequence). Trimming at V came to 10 bases and at J to 4 bases, leaving 9 bases not matched to a gene. This CDR3 is CATKGASSYGYTF. As DNA, the CDR3 is TGTGCCACTAAGGGGGCTTCGAGCTATGGCTACACCTTC.

The chain has TRBV19 and TRBJ1-4; D perhaps matches TRBD1 (6 bases). CDR1 is LNHDA, CDR2 SQIVND, per germline (reference sequence). Trimming shortened V by 1 base and J by 8 bases, and 17 bases separated the two germline ends. This CDR3 region has 16 residues. Here the CDR3 reads CASSIVALGAGEKLFF. DNA of the CDR3: TGTGCCAGTAGTATAGTCGCTTTGGGGGCCGGAGAAAAACTGTTTTTT.

The V call is TRBV11-2, the J call TRBJ1-3; D not resolved. This CDR3 is 18 amino acids long. From germline, CDR1 is SGHAT and CDR2 FQNNGV. V was trimmed by 1 base and J by 0 bases, leaving 16 bases between them. DNA of the CDR3: TGTGCCAGCAGCTTAGGTCCTTACCCGGGAAGCTCTGGAAACACCATATATTTT. Translation gives CASSLGPYPGSSGNTIYF.

The CDR3 DNA is TGCGCCAGCAGCCAAGGTAGCTTTAATTCACCCCTCCACTTT. Amino acid sequence: CASSQGSFNSPLHF. V and J are TRBV4-1 and TRBJ1-6; D not certain. The CDR3 totals 14 residues. V was pared by 1 base and J by 6 bases, with 7 bases between. The germline gives CDR1 MGHRA, CDR2 YSYEKL.